One sample yielded the 25 T cell receptor beta chains listed below, sequenced in a study of metastatic and nonmetastatic thyroid tumors. Patients had received no treatment of any kind before thyroid surgery. TCRdb ran MiXCR on the PCR reads. The profile covers under 30,000 clones, with 20% to 25% appearing a single time and under 45% taken by the ten largest. Material: blood. All receptors derive from a female donor with papillary thyroid cancer or a benign thyroid nodule (not recorded which). Some clones in this sample may be carry-over from other donors' samples.

This clone was observed many times. The rearrangement links TRBV5-1 to TRBJ1-3; D unclear. Trimming took off 0 bases at V and 2 bases at J, with 9 bases between the two ends. CDR3 length: 15 amino acids. CDR1 and CDR2 from the germline V gene are SGHRS and YFSETQ. The CDR3 loop reads CASSLAAVAGNTIYF. CDR3 in DNA: TGCGCCAGCAGCTTGGCTGCAGTCGCTGGAAACACCATATATTTT.

This clone is judged medium-sized (0.01 to 0.1%). The chain carries TRBV28 and TRBJ2-6, with TRBD2 identical over 7 bases. This CDR3 has 15 residues. Germline V gene data show CDR1 as MDHEN and CDR2 as SYDVKM. J was trimmed by 2 bases and V by 3 bases; bases with no gene match: 1. The CDR3 region has the DNA TGTGCCAGCAGTTTGGGGGGGGCTGGGGCCAACGTCCTGACTTTC. The encoded protein is CASSLGGAGANVLTF.

This chain uses TRBV7-6 with TRBJ1-3; D might be TRBD1 (6 bases). The CDR3 runs 13 residues. CDR1 is SGHVS, CDR2 FNYEAQ, per germline. The V end lost 5 bases, the J end lost 3 bases, and 8 bases lay between the germline ends. In DNA, the CDR3 is TGTGCCAGCAGCGAGGGGGGTGGAAACACCATATATTTT. Translation: CASSEGGGNTIYF.

As concerns this clone: Sequence at one end of the junction differs from germline and may be a read error. The rearrangement links TRBV7-7 to TRBJ2-1, with TRBD2 identical over 9 bases. The CDR3 has 14 amino acids. Germline CDR1 SSHAT, CDR2 FNYEAQ (reference sequence). In DNA, the CDR3 is TGTGCTAGCAGCTTAGCGGGGGCGGGTGCTGAGCAGTTCTTC. It translates to CASSLAGAGAEQFF.

By share of the sample, this clone is medium-sized. The genes are TRBV28 and TRBJ2-2, with a tentative D call TRBD2 (6 bases). V was shortened by 6 bases and J by 7 bases, with 18 bases between the two germline ends. Per the germline V gene, CDR1 is MDHEN and CDR2 is SYDVKM. The CDR3 sequence is 15 residues long. DNA of the CDR3: TGTGCCAGCAGGAGGACGGGAGTTTACAGCGGGGAGCTGTTTTTT. Its protein is CASRRTGVYSGELFF.

The chain recombines TRBV20-1 with TRBJ1-1; D perhaps matches TRBD1 (6 bases). Germline CDR1 and CDR2: DFQATT and SNEGSKA (reference sequence). Trimming cost V 0 bases and J 0 bases, with 14 bases left between them. The CDR3 has 16 residues. The CDR3: CSARDLTGHMNTEAFF. In DNA, the CDR3 is TGCAGTGCTAGAGATCTCACAGGGCATATGAACACTGAAGCTTTCTTT.

This clone was detected many times. The chain couples TRBV11-3 to TRBJ2-7, with TRBD1 matching over 10 bases. The CDR3 spans 15 residues. CDR1 and CDR2 (germline): SGHNT, YENEEA. The V gene end was trimmed by 5 bases and the J gene end by 0 bases; junction bases not matched to a gene: 4. The DNA for the CDR3 is TGTGCCAGCAGCAAGCGACAGGGGGCCTCCTACGAGCAGTACTTC. This codes for CASSKRQGASYEQYF.

This clone was picked up a small number of times. The chain joins TRBV28 to TRBJ2-1, with 8 positions matching TRBD2. The CDR3 is 15 residues long. Germline V CDR1 and CDR2: MDHEN, SYDVKM. V lost 7 bases, J lost 7 bases, and 12 bases stayed unmatched. CDR3 nucleotides: TGTGCCAGCACTCTAGCGGGTGGGGTTTTGAATGAGCAGTTCTTC. This codes for CASTLAGGVLNEQFF.

This clone has a count of ten or more. J is TRBJ2-1 and V is TRBV7-8, with no clear D. Trimming took off 1 base at V and 3 bases at J, with 4 bases between the two ends. In germline, CDR1 is SGHVS, CDR2 FQNEAQ. The CDR3 is 13 amino acids. The CDR3 here is CASSLVGYNEQFF. DNA for the CDR3: TGTGCCAGCAGCTTAGTTGGCTACAATGAGCAGTTCTTC.

This clone was found many times. This rearrangement joins TRBV7-6 to TRBJ2-5; 7 bases are a match to TRBD1. Germline V gene sequence: CDR1 SGHVS, CDR2 FNYEAQ. Unmatched junction bases numbered 5, after V lost 5 bases and J lost 5 bases. The CDR3 runs to 13 residues. CDR3: CASSRGGLETQYF. CDR3 nucleotide sequence: TGTGCCAGCAGCCGAGGGGGCTTGGAGACCCAGTACTTC.

This clone was detected ten times or more. Just one base apart from a much larger clone, this may be a read error. V and J are TRBV9 and TRBJ2-1; the match to TRBD2 covers 8 bases. Germline V lookup: CDR1 SGDLS, CDR2 YYNGEE. The CDR3 runs 17 residues. CDR3 sequence: CASSVSTSGGSCNEQFF. The DNA for the CDR3 is TGTGCCAGCAGCGTAAGCACCAGCGGGGGATCCTGCAATGAGCAGTTCTTC.

By frequency in the sample, this clone is medium-sized. The rearrangement joins TRBV6-2 or TRBV6-3 to TRBJ1-2, with a possible D match to TRBD1 (6 bases). The length of the CDR3 is 14 residues. The germline V gene encodes CDR1 MNHEY and CDR2 SVGEGT. V was trimmed by 10 bases and J by 4 bases, leaving 19 bases between them. This CDR3 is CATCKDRKFYGYTF. The CDR3 region has the DNA TGTGCCACATGTAAGGACAGAAAATTCTATGGCTACACCTTC.

This clone was seen repeatedly, ten times or more. The chain is built from TRBV6-1 and TRBJ2-3; the match to TRBD2 covers 7 bases. V dropped 5 bases and J dropped 4; count of bases not matched to a gene: 12. CDR3 size: 16 residues. The germline V gene has CDR1 MNHNS and CDR2 SASEGT. Here the CDR3 reads CASSPRTRSFPDTQYF. The DNA for the CDR3 is TGTGCCAGCAGTCCAAGGACTAGATCCTTCCCAGATACGCAGTATTTT.

Of note for this clone: A much larger clone differs by one base, so this may be a read error. The rearrangement uses TRBV28 and TRBJ2-6; D may correspond to TRBD1 or TRBD2 (5 bases each). Germline CDR1 MDHEN, CDR2 SYDVKM. CDR3 length: 15 amino acids. CDR3 residues: CASSYEGTGANVLTF. CDR3 in DNA: TGTGCCAGCAGTTACGAGGGAACCGGGGCCAACGTCCTTACTTTC.

Worth noting for this clone: Relative to the germline gene, one junction end is altered; a read error may explain this. The chain couples TRBV27 to TRBJ2-1, with 7 bases aligning to TRBD2. Germline V gene sequence: CDR1 MNHEY, CDR2 SMNVEV (reference sequence). The CDR3 is made up of 15 amino acids. Written as DNA, the CDR3 is TGTACCAGCAGTTTGTGGGAGGGCCCGGGCAATGAGCAGTTCTTT. Its protein is CTSSLWEGPGNEQFF.

This clone was detected many times. This may arise from a read error, as a much more abundant clone is one base away. This chain's CDR3 is CASSLNRGTQYF. The CDR3 DNA is TGTGCCAGCAGCCTAAACAGAGGGACCCAGTACTTC. The chain is built from TRBV28 and TRBJ2-5, with D unclear. CDR3 length: 12 residues. CDR1 is MDHEN, CDR2 SYDVKM, per germline. V was cut by 6 bases and J by 7 bases, with 12 bases left in between.

This clone came up many times. V gene TRBV6-1 combines with J gene TRBJ2-1, with 9 bases fitting TRBD1. Germline CDR1 reads MNHNS; CDR2 reads SASEGT. The ends lost 6 bases at V and 5 bases at J; junction bases unmatched: 8. The CDR3 is made up of 15 amino acids. The CDR3 region is CASSARDRVDNEQFF. The CDR3, as DNA: TGTGCCAGCAGCGCGCGGGACAGGGTGGACAATGAGCAGTTCTTC.

V gene TRBV29-1 combines with J gene TRBJ2-7, with a weak D call TRBD1 (6 bases). From germline, CDR1 is SQVTM and CDR2 ANQGSEA. V lost 6 bases to trimming and J lost 6 bases, with 12 bases between them. The CDR3 contains 11 residues. Here the CDR3 DNA reads TGCAGCGTCGGACAGTTAAGCGAGCAGTACTTC. It translates to CSVGQLSEQYF.

The V and J genes are TRBV6-2 or TRBV6-3 and TRBJ1-2, with 8 bases matching TRBD1. The germline CDR1 and CDR2 sequences are MNHEY and SVGEGT. Trimming at V came to 6 bases and at J to 3 bases, leaving 9 bases not matched to a gene. The CDR3 length is 15 residues. CDR3 DNA: TGTGCCAGCAGCCGACAGGGGAATCGGGACTATGGCTACACCTTC. Amino acids: CASSRQGNRDYGYTF.

The CDR3 DNA is TGTGCCAGCAGCTCAACCGGACAGTTCTACGAGCAGTACTTC. This encodes CASSSTGQFYEQYF. V gene TRBV5-5 combines with J gene TRBJ2-7; the D gene is possibly TRBD1 (6 bases). The V and J ends lost 3 bases and 3 bases respectively, with 13 bases between them. The germline gives CDR1 SGHKS, CDR2 YYEKEE (reference sequence). The CDR3 runs to 14 residues.

The chain is built from TRBV4-1 and TRBJ2-5, with D possibly matching TRBD2 (5 bases). Trimming pared 4 bases from V and 5 bases from J, leaving 14 bases between. The CDR3 runs 14 residues. The V gene's germline CDR1 is MGHRA and CDR2 YSYEKL. The CDR3 DNA follows: TGCGCCAGCAGCCCTCCACGGGAAGGGGAGACCCAGTACTTC. It specifies CASSPPREGETQYF.

This clone has just a few counts. This sequence joins TRBV18 and TRBJ1-5, with D hard to call. The CDR3 has 16 amino acids. V was trimmed by 4 bases and J by 0 bases, leaving 13 bases between them. In germline, CDR1 is KGHSH, CDR2 LQKENI. CDR3 sequence reads: CASSHQEGSSNQPQHF. The DNA for the CDR3 is TGTGCCAGCTCACACCAAGAGGGTAGTAGCAATCAGCCCCAGCATTTT.

This clone was recorded many times. This chain connects TRBV4-1 to TRBJ2-5; D tentatively reads TRBD1 or TRBD2 (5 bases each). The germline V and J ends were trimmed by 5 bases and 5 bases, with 18 bases remaining between them. CDR3 length: 15 amino acids. Germline CDR1 and CDR2: MGHRA and YSYEKL. CDR3 coding DNA: TGCGCCAGCAGCGCACCCGGGACGGTGGATGAGACCCAGTACTTC. It encodes CASSAPGTVDETQYF.

The chain carries TRBV24-1 and TRBJ2-1; maybe TRBD2 (6 bases). CDR3 length: 15 residues. V dropped 10 bases and J dropped 4 bases, with 19 bases sitting between them. CDR1 and CDR2 from the germline V gene are KGHDR and SFDVKD. The CDR3 coding sequence is TGTGCCACTCAGCACGGCGGGGAGCGGTACAATGAGCAGTTCTTC. Protein: CATQHGGERYNEQFF.

This clone has at least ten counts. DNA of the CDR3: TGTGCCAGCAGCCAATGGACAGGGAATGAGCAGTTCTTC. This translates into CASSQWTGNEQFF. V and J are TRBV3-1 and TRBJ2-1, with 8 bases fitting TRBD1. In germline, CDR1 is LGHDT, CDR2 YNNKEL (reference sequence). The CDR3 spans 13 residues. J gave up 7 bases and V 2 bases, and 1 base lay outside the gene matches.